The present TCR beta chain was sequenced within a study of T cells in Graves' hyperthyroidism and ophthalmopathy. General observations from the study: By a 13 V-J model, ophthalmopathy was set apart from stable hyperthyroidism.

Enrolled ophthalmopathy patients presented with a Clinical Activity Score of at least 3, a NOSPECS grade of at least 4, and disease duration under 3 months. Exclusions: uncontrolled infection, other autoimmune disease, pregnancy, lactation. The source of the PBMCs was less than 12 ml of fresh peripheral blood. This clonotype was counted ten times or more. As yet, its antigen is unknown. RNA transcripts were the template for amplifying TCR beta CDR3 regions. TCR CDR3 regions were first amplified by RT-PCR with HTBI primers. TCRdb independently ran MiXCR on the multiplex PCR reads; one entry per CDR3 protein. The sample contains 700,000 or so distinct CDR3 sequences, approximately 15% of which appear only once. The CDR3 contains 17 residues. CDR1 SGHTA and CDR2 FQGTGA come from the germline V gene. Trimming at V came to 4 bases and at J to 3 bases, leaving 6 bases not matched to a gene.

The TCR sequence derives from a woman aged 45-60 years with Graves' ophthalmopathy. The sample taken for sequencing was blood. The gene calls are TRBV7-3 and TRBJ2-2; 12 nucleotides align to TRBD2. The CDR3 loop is CASSWPSGRADTGELFF. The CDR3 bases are TGTGCCAGCAGCTGGCCTAGCGGGAGGGCCGACACCGGGGAGCTGTTTTTT.